A selection of T cell receptor beta chains follows, all from one sample in a study of blood T cell repertoires in COVID-19. The assay was immunoSEQ multiplex PCR, and TCRdb's table has in-frame clones only and misses some. The sample carries a few hundred thousand clones, 88% recorded once. Source material: peripheral blood. These receptors came from a man aged 55 to 70 who had recovered from COVID-19. Each CDR3 is given with its conserved first and last residue. D genes are given only for firm matches. Only some rows state a clone size, as once, few, many or a class for expanded clones.

>TRBV6-5|-|-|TRBJ1-5
CASSYTLPQHF
TGTGCCAGCAGTTACACTTTGCCCCAGCATTTT
>TRBV19|-|-|TRBJ2-3
CATSIGLRTDTQYF
TGTGCCACCTCTATTGGACTTCGCACAGATACGCAGTATTTT
>TRBV15|-|-|TRBJ1-1
CATRGVRTANTEAFF
TGTGCCACCAGGGGAGTGCGGACAGCGAACACTGAAGCTTTCTTT
>TRBV7-2|TRBD1|-|TRBJ2-3
CASSLFGDRGITDTQYF
TGTGCCAGCAGCTTATTTGGGGACAGGGGGATCACAGATACGCAGTATTTT
>TRBV12-3/TRBV12-4|-|once|TRBJ2-7
CASSYNHEQYF
TGTGCCAGCAGTTACAACCACGAGCAGTACTTC
>TRBV12-3/TRBV12-4|-|-|TRBJ1-1
CASRDTNTEAFF
TGTGCCAGCAGAGACACGAACACTGAAGCTTTCTTT
>TRBV4-2|-|-|TRBJ2-3
CASSQDNEGDTQYF
TGTGCCAGCAGCCAAGATAACGAGGGAGATACGCAGTATTTT
>TRBV11-3|-|once|TRBJ2-1
CASSLQGRKLNEQFF
TGTGCCAGCAGCTTACAGGGTCGCAAGCTCAATGAGCAGTTCTTC
>TRBV27|-|-|TRBJ1-3
CASSLRGGAGNTIYF
TGTGCCAGCAGTTTAAGGGGGGGTGCTGGAAACACCATATATTTT
>TRBV5-6|-|-|TRBJ1-5
CASSTGYGNQPQHF
TGTGCCAGCAGCACAGGGTACGGCAATCAGCCCCAGCATTTT
>TRBV12-3/TRBV12-4|TRBD1|-|TRBJ2-7
CASSSQGTEQYF
TGTGCCAGCAGTTCACAGGGGACCGAGCAGTACTTC
>TRBV14|-|once|TRBJ1-6
CASSPQGRGSPLHF
TGTGCCAGCAGCCCCCAGGGCAGGGGTTCACCCCTCCACTTT
>TRBV27|TRBD1|-|TRBJ1-2
CASSRTGENYGYTF
TGTGCCAGCAGTCGGACAGGGGAAAACTATGGCTACACCTTC
>TRBV9|-|-|TRBJ1-2
CASSPRGGRAVGYTF
TGTGCCAGCAGCCCCCGAGGCGGCCGCGCCGTTGGCTACACCTTC
>TRBV5-1|TRBD1|-|TRBJ1-4
CASGTDPTNEKLFF
TGCGCCAGCGGGACAGATCCAACTAATGAAAAACTGTTTTTT
>TRBV10-3|-|-|TRBJ1-2
CAISEGGETYGYTF
TGTGCCATCAGTGAAGGAGGGGAAACCTATGGCTACACCTTC
>TRBV10-3|-|-|TRBJ2-7
CAISEQVSSYEQYF
TGTGCCATCAGTGAACAGGTCAGCTCCTACGAGCAGTACTTC
>TRBV25-1|-|-|TRBJ1-1
CASSRFGGEGTEAFF
TGTGCCAGTTCCCGTTTCGGGGGGGAGGGCACTGAAGCTTTCTTT
>TRBV6-5|-|-|TRBJ1-2
CASSPTGSGYTF
TGTGCCAGCAGTCCGACAGGCTCTGGCTACACCTTC
>TRBV6-5|-|-|TRBJ2-6
CASSPTRSGANVLTF
TGTGCCAGCAGCCCCACGCGATCTGGGGCCAACGTCCTGACTTTC
>TRBV18|-|-|TRBJ1-1
CASSPRDFTEAFF
TGTGCCAGCTCCCCCCGAGATTTCACTGAAGCTTTCTTT
>TRBV3-1/TRBV3-2|TRBD1|few|TRBJ1-6
CASSQDQGAAGPGLIWQSPPLHF
TGTGCCAGCAGCCAAGATCAGGGGGCTGCCGGGCCGGGGCTGATATGGCAGTCCCCACCCCTCCACTTT
>TRBV13|TRBD2|-|TRBJ2-7
CASRPPGGLSSYEQYF
TGTGCCAGCAGGCCTCCGGGGGGACTGAGCTCCTACGAGCAGTACTTC
>TRBV5-1|TRBD1|few|TRBJ2-7
CASSFSGQVNYEQYF
TGCGCCAGCAGCTTTTCGGGACAGGTGAACTACGAGCAGTACTTC
>TRBV10-2|TRBD2|-|TRBJ2-5
CATHGPSGDWETQYF
TGCGCCACCCACGGCCCTAGCGGGGATTGGGAGACCCAGTACTTC
>TRBV9|-|once|TRBJ2-2
CASSGQGMRDGELFF
TGTGCCAGCAGCGGCCAGGGGATGAGGGACGGGGAGCTGTTTTTT
>TRBV21-1|-|once|TRBJ2-7
CASSRDTEPYEQYF
TGTGCCAGCAGCCGGGACACCGAACCCTACGAGCAGTACTTC
>TRBV5-4|TRBD1|-|TRBJ2-3
CASSQGAPETTDTQYF
TGTGCCAGCAGCCAGGGGGCCCCCGAAACCACAGATACGCAGTATTTT
>TRBV9|-|-|TRBJ1-4
CASSVTVATNEKLFF
TGTGCCAGCAGCGTCACTGTTGCAACTAATGAAAAACTGTTTTTT
>TRBV19|-|-|TRBJ1-2
CATLGGQGGYTF
TGTGCCACCCTCGGGGGGCAGGGAGGCTACACCTTC
>TRBV5-5|TRBD1|-|TRBJ2-7
CASSLGTGGAYEQYF
TGTGCCAGCAGCTTAGGGACAGGGGGCGCATACGAGCAGTACTTC
>TRBV5-4|TRBD1|-|TRBJ2-1
CASSLGTGGSFF
TGTGCCAGCAGCTTGGGGACAGGGGGGTCGTTCTTC
>TRBV2|TRBD1|-|TRBJ2-1
CASRDGQGAYNEQFF
TGTGCCAGCAGAGACGGACAGGGGGCCTACAATGAGCAGTTCTTC
>TRBV2|-|-|TRBJ1-3
CASSHRGLSGNTIYF
TGTGCCAGCAGCCACCGGGGACTCTCTGGAAACACCATATATTTT
>TRBV24-1|TRBD1|many|TRBJ2-5
CATSAPGTGNQETQYF
TGTGCCACCAGTGCCCCCGGGACAGGCAACCAAGAGACCCAGTACTTC
>TRBV7-3|-|-|TRBJ2-1
CASSLTPQGTPYNEQFF
TGTGCCAGCAGCTTAACCCCCCAGGGGACCCCCTACAATGAGCAGTTCTTC
>TRBV9|TRBD2|-|TRBJ2-1
CASSVELLAGGEQFF
TGCGCCAGCAGCGTAGAGTTACTAGCGGGGGGGGAGCAGTTCTTC
>TRBV20-1|-|-|TRBJ1-4
CSRGGEKLFF
TGCTCCCGGGGGGGGGAAAAACTGTTTTTT
>TRBV24-1|-|-|TRBJ2-3
CATRPSRALSDTQYF
TGTGCCACCCGACCCTCCAGGGCACTATCAGATACGCAGTATTTT
>TRBV3-1/TRBV3-2|-|-|TRBJ2-2
CASSQGDWELFF
TGTGCCAGCAGCCAAGGAGATTGGGAGCTGTTTTTT
>TRBV11-3|TRBD2|once|TRBJ2-1
CASSLSGLGYNEQFF
TGTGCCAGCAGCTTATCGGGACTAGGGTACAATGAGCAGTTCTTC
>TRBV9|TRBD2|-|TRBJ2-3
CASSAPTSGGATDTQYF
TGTGCCAGCAGCGCCCCGACTAGCGGGGGGGCCACAGATACGCAGTATTTT
>TRBV5-1|TRBD2|-|TRBJ2-1
CASASSLAGGLYNEQFF
TGCGCCAGCGCGTCCTCACTAGCGGGGGGTCTCTACAATGAGCAGTTCTTC
>TRBV18|-|-|TRBJ1-4
CASSPTVGTTNEKLFF
TGTGCCAGCTCACCGACCGTCGGGACTACTAATGAAAAACTGTTTTTT
>TRBV3-1/TRBV3-2|-|few|TRBJ1-5
CASSQGTDRPQHF
TGTGCCAGCAGCCAAGGGACAGACCGGCCCCAGCATTTT
>TRBV6-6|TRBD1|-|TRBJ2-7
CASSYGGTGYEQYF
TGTGCCAGCAGTTACGGAGGGACAGGCTACGAGCAGTACTTC
>TRBV30|TRBD1|-|TRBJ1-3
CAWRTGNSGNTIYF
TGTGCCTGGAGGACAGGGAACTCTGGAAACACCATATATTTT
>TRBV5-5|-|-|TRBJ1-4
CASSLGEGDEKLFF
TGTGCCAGCAGCTTGGGAGAAGGGGATGAAAAACTGTTTTTT
>TRBV29-1|TRBD2|-|TRBJ2-3
CSVEGLAGGGTQYF
TGCAGCGTTGAAGGACTAGCGGGGGGAGGTACGCAGTATTTT
>TRBV6-5|-|-|TRBJ2-2
CASTGLANTGELFF
TGTGCCAGCACGGGACTTGCAAACACCGGGGAGCTGTTTTTT
>TRBV16|-|-|TRBJ1-5
CASSQSGTASISNQPQHF
TGTGCCAGCAGCCAATCTGGAACAGCTAGCATTAGCAATCAGCCCCAGCATTTT
>TRBV19|TRBD1|-|TRBJ1-5
CASSFGTGDQPQHF
TGTGCCAGTAGTTTCGGGACAGGGGACCAGCCCCAGCATTTT
>TRBV11-2|-|-|TRBJ1-1
CASTRGLMNTEAFF
TGTGCCAGCACCCGGGGACTGATGAACACTGAAGCTTTCTTT
>TRBV5-1|TRBD1|-|TRBJ2-2
CASSVGTGSVSGELFF
TGCGCCAGCAGCGTCGGGACAGGGTCAGTGTCCGGGGAGCTGTTTTTT